Shown below are 24 T cell receptor beta chains from a single sample sequenced in a study of cytomegalovirus exposure and HLA in healthy donors. The PCR was carried out with 60 Vbeta primers and 13 Jbeta primers. Profiled with immunoSEQ multiplex PCR; TCRdb holds only in-frame clones, not every one. The sample includes under 110,000 clones, about two thirds of them seen just once. Sequenced sample: PBMCs. These receptors were collected from a female donor in good health and CMV-seronegative.

This chain connects TRBV5-1 to TRBJ2-5; D remains ambiguous. Germline CDR1 reads SGHRS; CDR2 reads YFSETQ. With 3 bases removed from V and 1 base from J, the gap between germline ends came to 4 bases. The CDR3 runs 12 residues. The CDR3 coding sequence is TGCGCCAGCAGCTCCCGCCAAGAGACCCAGTACTTC. Translation gives CASSSRQETQYF.

V is TRBV18 and J is TRBJ2-1; 11 nucleotides align to TRBD2. The V gene's germline CDR1 is KGHSH and CDR2 LQKENI. V lost 3 bases, J lost 4 bases, and 2 bases stayed unmatched. The CDR3 has 15 amino acids. The CDR3 loop reads CASSPGLAEYNEQFF. In DNA form, the CDR3 reads TGTGCCAGCTCACCGGGACTAGCGGAATACAATGAGCAGTTCTTC.

V and J are TRBV29-1 and TRBJ2-5, with a tentative D call TRBD2 (6 bases). The CDR3 is made up of 12 amino acids. Germline V gives CDR1 SQVTM, CDR2 ANQGSEA. Trimming removed 8 bases at V and 2 bases at J, with 12 bases between. The CDR3 DNA reads TGCAGCTCACGGGACTTACAAGAGACCCAGTACTTC. Its translation: CSSRDLQETQYF.

This rearrangement joins TRBV30 to TRBJ1-5; 8 bases align to TRBD1. Germline CDR1 and CDR2: GTSNPN and SVGIG (reference sequence). V shed 1 base and J 0 bases; nucleotides not matched to a gene: 11. The CDR3 consists of 18 residues. CDR3 in amino acids: CAWSGGTGGRLSNQPQHF. CDR3 coding DNA: TGTGCCTGGAGTGGAGGAACAGGGGGTAGGCTTAGCAATCAGCCCCAGCATTTT.

The chain employs TRBV13 and TRBJ2-7; TRBD1 matches at 11 bases. Germline trimming cut 2 bases from V and 7 bases from J; bases unmatched to any gene: 7. Germline CDR1 and CDR2: PRHDT and FYEKMQ (reference sequence). The CDR3 contains 15 residues. The CDR3 protein is CASSLWGQGVGEQYF. For the CDR3, the DNA is TGTGCCAGCAGCTTATGGGGACAGGGGGTGGGGGAGCAGTACTTC.

This clone was seen a single time. The V and J genes are TRBV28 and TRBJ1-2, with D possibly TRBD1 on 6 matching bases. Germline CDR1 and CDR2: MDHEN and SYDVKM. The CDR3 runs 16 residues. V lost 1 base and J lost 7, with 19 bases in between. Here the CDR3 DNA reads TGTGCCAGCAGTTTATATACTCTCAGGGGAACGGGTGGCTACACCTTC. This translates into CASSLYTLRGTGGYTF.

With regard to this clone: This CDR3 is also generated by other DNA sequences in the sample. The chain joins TRBV6-1 to TRBJ1-4; D is uncertain. Germline V gene lookup returns CDR1 MNHNS and CDR2 SASEGT. The V end was cut by 6 bases, the J end by 0 bases, with 8 bases between. The CDR3 totals 14 residues. DNA of the CDR3: TGTGCCAGCAGCCCACGGGCAACTAATGAAAAACTGTTTTTT. It specifies CASSPRATNEKLFF.

V and J are TRBV5-1 and TRBJ1-3, with TRBD1 matching 9 bases. Losses at the gene ends were 3 bases for V and 8 bases for J; bases not matched to a gene: 9. Germline CDR1 SGHRS, CDR2 YFSETQ. The length of the CDR3 is 15 residues. The DNA of the CDR3 is TGCGCCAGCAGCTCCACAGGGGGCCCTTCGGACACCATATATTTT. It specifies CASSSTGGPSDTIYF.

The chain links TRBV2 to TRBJ2-7, with D maybe TRBD1 (6 bases). There are 15 residues in the CDR3. V dropped 4 bases and J dropped 4 bases, with 17 bases sitting between them. Germline lookup yields CDR1 SNHLY and CDR2 FYNNEI. The CDR3 sequence is CASSGLRGQWYEQYF. As DNA, the CDR3 is TGTGCCAGCAGTGGACTCCGAGGACAGTGGTACGAGCAGTACTTC.

The rearrangement links TRBV5-6 to TRBJ1-2, with 8 bases lining up with TRBD1. Germline V gene data show CDR1 as SGHDT and CDR2 as YYEEEE. CDR3 length: 15 amino acids. V was pared by 1 base and J by 5 bases, with 7 bases of the junction left unmatched. The CDR3 DNA reads as TGTGCCAGCAGCTTGCTAGGGGGACAGGATTATGGCTACACCTTC. Its translation is CASSLLGGQDYGYTF. Together with reference TRBV5-6 and TRBJ1-2, the CDR3 gives the full variable domain: DAGVTQSPTHLIKTRGQQVTLRCSPKSGHDTVSWYQQALGQGPQFIFQYYEEEERQRGNFPDRFSGHQFPNYSSELNVNALLLGDSALYLCASSLLGGQDYGYTFGSGTRLTVV.

DNA of the CDR3: TGTGCCAGCAGCTTAAGGGCAGGGGGAAACATTCAGTACTTC. Translation gives CASSLRAGGNIQYF. V usage is TRBV11-3 and J usage is TRBJ2-4, with 7 nucleotides matching TRBD1. Trimming removed 2 bases from V and 6 bases from J; junction bases left unmatched: 4. Germline CDR1 reads SGHNT; CDR2 reads YENEEA. CDR3 length equals 14 residues.

The chain combines TRBV5-1 with TRBJ2-1; 11 bases agree with TRBD2. V shed 1 base and J 2 bases; nucleotides not matched to a gene: 5. This CDR3 region has 17 residues. Germline V lookup: CDR1 SGHRS, CDR2 YFSETQ. CDR3 sequence reads: CASSLWLAGGAYNEQFF. DNA of the CDR3: TGCGCCAGCAGCTTGTGGCTAGCGGGGGGTGCCTACAATGAGCAGTTCTTC.

The chain links TRBV5-1 to TRBJ1-3, with D maybe TRBD1 (5 bases). Trimming stripped 4 bases from V and 0 bases from J, with 11 bases between. This CDR3 is built from 15 residues. The germline V gene encodes CDR1 SGHRS and CDR2 YFSETQ. The CDR3 coding sequence is TGCGCCAGCAGCCCCCGGGGGGTCTCTGGAAACACCATATATTTT. Amino acid sequence: CASSPRGVSGNTIYF.

The genes are TRBV5-1 and TRBJ1-2; D remains ambiguous. Germline CDR1 SGHRS, CDR2 YFSETQ. Trimming shortened V by 1 base and J by 3 bases, and 7 bases separated the two germline ends. The CDR3 runs 13 residues. This CDR3 is CASSLSGDYGYTF. DNA of the CDR3: TGCGCCAGCAGCTTGTCCGGGGACTATGGCTACACCTTC. Full variable domain (rest looked up from reference TRBV5-1 and TRBJ1-2): KAGVTQTPRYLIKTRGQQVTLSCSPISGHRSVSWYQQTPGQGLQFLFEYFSETQRNKGNFPGRFSGRQFSNSRSEMNVSTLELGDSALYLCASSLSGDYGYTFGSGTRLTVV.

V gene TRBV4-2 combines with J gene TRBJ2-2; 7 bases map to TRBD2. There are 17 residues in the CDR3. The ends lost 3 bases at V and 5 bases at J; junction bases unmatched: 12. Germline V lookup: CDR1 LGHNA, CDR2 YNFKEQ. The CDR3 region has the DNA TGTGCCAGCAGCCACCCCGAGAGACTAGCAGAGACCGGGGAGCTGTTTTTT. It yields the protein CASSHPERLAETGELFF.

The chain links TRBV7-9 to TRBJ2-7; maybe TRBD2 (6 bases). Trimming took 5 bases from V and 5 from J, leaving 13 bases between them. The CDR3 contains 13 residues. Germline V gene lookup returns CDR1 SEHNR and CDR2 FQNEAQ (reference sequence). CDR3 nucleotides: TGTGCCAGCAGCACCGGACGGAGGGACGAGCAGTACTTC. Translation: CASSTGRRDEQYF.

The chain carries TRBV30 and TRBJ1-4, with D unclear. CDR3 length: 14 amino acids. The germline CDR1 and CDR2 sequences are GTSNPN and SVGIG (reference sequence). Trimming took off 2 bases at V and 0 bases at J, with 7 bases between the two ends. The CDR3 bases are TGTGCCTGGAGTAGACACCCAACTAATGAAAAACTGTTTTTT. Its translation is CAWSRHPTNEKLFF.

This sequence joins TRBV13 and TRBJ1-3, with TRBD1 matching 7 bases. The J segment lost 5 bases and the V segment lost 4 bases, leaving 5 bases of the junction unmatched. The CDR3 runs 14 residues. Germline CDR1 PRHDT, CDR2 FYEKMQ (reference sequence). CDR3 amino acids: CASSSWDSRNTIYF. In nucleotides, the CDR3 is TGTGCCAGCAGCTCCTGGGACAGCAGAAACACCATATATTTT. Full variable domain (missing parts from reference TRBV13 and TRBJ1-3): AAGVIQSPRHLIKEKRETATLKCYPIPRHDTVYWYQQGPGQDPQFLISFYEKMQSDKGSIPDRFSAQQFSDYHSELNMSSLELGDSALYFCASSSWDSRNTIYFGEGSWLTVV.

The J gene is TRBJ2-3, the V gene TRBV5-4; D unclear. The germline gives CDR1 SGHNT, CDR2 YYREEE (reference sequence). Trimming left V 9 bases short and J 1 base short, with 12 bases between. The CDR3 extends over 13 amino acids. The CDR3 DNA sequence: TGTGCCATCTCTCGGCAGGGCACAGATACGCAGTATTTT. It encodes CAISRQGTDTQYF.

This clone was counted a few times. The chain recombines TRBV29-1 with TRBJ1-1; 10 positions agree with TRBD1. In germline, CDR1 is SQVTM, CDR2 ANQGSEA. V was clipped by 4 bases and J by 4 bases; unmatched bases: 6. This CDR3 contains 14 residues. This CDR3 is CSVGGTGVSTEAFF. The CDR3 DNA reads TGCAGCGTTGGCGGGACAGGGGTCAGCACTGAAGCTTTCTTT.

The CDR3 nucleotides read TGTGCCAGCAGAGGGACTAGCGGGAGGGCTTACAATGAGCAGTTCTTC. Protein sequence: CASRGTSGRAYNEQFF. The rearrangement joins TRBV27 to TRBJ2-1; 16 positions match TRBD2. Trimming cost V 6 bases and J 4 bases; bases outside gene matches: 3. The CDR3 has 16 amino acids. Looked up from germline, CDR1 is MNHEY and CDR2 is SMNVEV (reference sequence).

The CDR3 reads CASSASFGSYNEQFF. As DNA, the CDR3 is TGTGCCAGCAGCGCTAGTTTTGGCTCCTACAATGAGCAGTTCTTC. This sequence joins TRBV6-1 and TRBJ2-1, with D hard to call. Trimming pared 6 bases from V and 0 bases from J, leaving 12 bases between. CDR3 length equals 15 residues. Germline V gene data show CDR1 as MNHNS and CDR2 as SASEGT.

The chain joins TRBV11-2 to TRBJ1-1; TRBD1 agrees at 7 bases. CDR1 is SGHAT and CDR2 is FQNNGV in the germline V gene. This CDR3 has 13 amino acids. With 8 bases clipped from V and 3 bases from J, the junction kept 6 bases outside the gene matches. CDR3 DNA: TGTGCCAGCGGAACGGGACAGTACACTGAAGCTTTCTTT. Translated, it gives CASGTGQYTEAFF.

The V call is TRBV5-4, the J call TRBJ2-3; 7 nucleotides match TRBD2. Looked up from germline, CDR1 is SGHNT and CDR2 is YYREEE (reference sequence). This CDR3 is 15 amino acids long. V lost 4 bases, J lost 6 bases, and 11 bases stayed unmatched. CDR3 coding DNA: TGTGCCAGCAGCCACCTCGTCGGGGGGATGGATACGCAGTATTTT. Its translation is CASSHLVGGMDTQYF.